The 23 T cell receptor beta chains reported below all come from one sample, sequenced in a study of regulatory T cells in long-lasting Graves disease. Time point given: newly diagnosed GD, antithyroid drugs for less than 3 months. After RNA was extracted from PBMCs, the TCR library was made from it. The authors built TCR beta libraries using iRepertoire HTBI primers and Arm-PCR of CDR3 regions. TCRdb reanalysed the multiplex PCR reads using MiXCR and keeps one entry per CDR3 protein. The sample yields under 500,000 distinct CDR3 sequences, about a sixth seen once. These records were also assigned to another study, of T cells in Graves' hyperthyroidism and ophthalmopathy.

Sequences were derived from peripheral blood mononuclear cells (PBMCs), sampled at new diagnosis, from a patient treated with antithyroid drugs. These receptors were obtained from a woman in her 30s with Graves disease.

The chain has TRBV28 and TRBJ1-5, with 7 bases matching TRBD1. V was clipped by 4 bases and J by 16 bases; unmatched bases: 7. This CDR3 spans 11 amino acids. CDR1 and CDR2 (germline): MDHEN, SYDVKM. The CDR3 region is CASSSGTEDHF. The CDR3 bases are TGTGCCAGCAGTTCCGGGACAGAAGATCATTTT.

The rearrangement links TRBV5-1 to TRBJ1-4, with 9 bases aligning to TRBD1. Germline trimming cut 5 bases from V and 7 bases from J; bases unmatched to any gene: 15. Germline V CDR1 and CDR2: SGHRS, YFSETQ. CDR3 length: 17 amino acids. The CDR3 DNA is TGCGCCAGCAGTGAGTCGAAGAGGGACAGGGACGGTGAAAAACTGTTTTTT. It yields the protein CASSESKRDRDGEKLFF.

The chain joins TRBV7-9 to TRBJ2-3; D perhaps matches TRBD1 (5 bases). The germline V and J ends were trimmed by 2 bases and 0 bases, with 21 bases remaining between them. There are 19 residues in the CDR3. Germline lookup yields CDR1 SEHNR and CDR2 FQNEAQ (reference sequence). The CDR3 region has the DNA TGTGCCAGCAGCTTATCGCCTATACTGACAGTATCTAGCACAGATACGCAGTATTTT. Translation gives CASSLSPILTVSSTDTQYF. Based on the CDR3 plus reference TRBV7-9 and TRBJ2-3, the full variable domain is DTGVSQNPRHKITKRGQNVTFRCDPISEHNRLYWYRQTLGQGPEFLTYFQNEAQLEKSRLLSDRFSAERPKGSFSTLEIQRTEQGDSAMYLCASSLSPILTVSSTDTQYFGPGTRLTVL.

Only a few counts were recorded for this clonotype. The chain couples TRBV20-1 to TRBJ2-7, with 7 bases fitting TRBD2. V shed 5 bases and J 2 bases; nucleotides not matched to a gene: 12. CDR3 length equals 15 residues. In germline, CDR1 is DFQATT, CDR2 SNEGSKA (reference sequence). CDR3 sequence reads: CSAQGAGLPAYEQYF. The CDR3, as DNA: TGCAGTGCTCAAGGCGCGGGACTACCAGCCTACGAGCAGTACTTC.

The table lists this clonotype with a few counts. This sequence joins TRBV6-1 and TRBJ1-2, with unresolved D. The CDR3 contains 12 residues. The V end lost 7 bases, the J end lost 8 bases, and 14 bases lay between the germline ends. Germline V gives CDR1 MNHNS, CDR2 SASEGT. Written as DNA, the CDR3 is TGTGCCAGCAAAGGTGAAGTCTGGGGCTACACCTTC. Protein product: CASKGEVWGYTF.

The sample holds a few counts of this clonotype. The chain joins TRBV18 to TRBJ2-7; a possible D gene is TRBD1 (5 bases). Germline-derived CDR1 and CDR2 are KGHSH and LQKENI. V was trimmed by 2 bases and J by 2 bases, leaving 10 bases between them. CDR3 length equals 14 residues. CDR3 sequence: CASSPGAPTYEQYF. CDR3 coding DNA: TGTGCCAGCTCACCAGGGGCCCCAACCTACGAGCAGTACTTC.

This clonotype was seen only once. A much larger clone lies a single base off, so this may be a read error. The chain links TRBV27 to TRBJ2-3, with D perhaps matching TRBD2 (6 bases). From germline, CDR1 is MNHEY and CDR2 SMNVEV (reference sequence). This CDR3 has 11 amino acids. The CDR3 DNA is TGTGCCAGCACCCAAGCGGGCGAGGAGTACTTC. It codes for CASTQAGEEYF.

This clonotype was observed a handful of times. The chain couples TRBV20-1 to TRBJ2-1; TRBD2 agrees at 7 bases. In germline, CDR1 is DFQATT, CDR2 SNEGSKA (reference sequence). V was pared by 5 bases and J by 1 base, with 5 bases of the junction left unmatched. There are 14 residues in the CDR3. The CDR3 bases are TGCAGTGCTTTCTCTAGCGGTTCCTACAATGAGCAGTTCTTC. It encodes CSAFSSGSYNEQFF.

Only a few counts were recorded for this clonotype. The chain recombines TRBV4-1 with TRBJ2-1, with TRBD2 identical over 13 bases. The CDR3 length is 19 residues. Germline values: CDR1 MGHRA, CDR2 YSYEKL. The V segment lost 1 base and the J segment 0 bases; nucleotides outside the gene matches: 6. CDR3 nucleotides: TGCGCCAGCAGCCAAGTGAGGGGACTAGCGGGACGCTCCTACAATGAGCAGTTCTTC. This codes for CASSQVRGLAGRSYNEQFF.

Comments on this clonotype: The missing conserved phenylalanine or tryptophan at the end of this CDR3 makes a read error likely. V usage is TRBV27 and J usage is TRBJ1-3, with D possibly being TRBD1 (5 bases). The germline V gene has CDR1 MNHEY and CDR2 SMNVEV (reference sequence). The CDR3 has 17 amino acids. V gave up 4 bases and J gave up 3 bases, with 19 bases separating them. Written as DNA, the CDR3 is TGTGCCAGCAGTTCCCGGGACCCCCCTGGGGTTGGAAACACCATATATCTT. Its protein product is CASSSRDPPGVGNTIYL.

The J gene is TRBJ1-2, the V gene TRBV2; D unclear. Per the germline V gene, CDR1 is SNHLY and CDR2 is FYNNEI. The CDR3 runs to 15 residues. Deletions cut 1 base from V and 1 base from J, with 10 bases between. CDR3 DNA: TGTGCCAGCAGTGAAGGGGTCGTTCGTAACTATGGCTACACCTTC. Protein sequence: CASSEGVVRNYGYTF.

This clonotype was recorded a few times. The V and J genes are TRBV7-8 and TRBJ2-4; D is perhaps TRBD2 (6 bases). This CDR3 is 14 amino acids long. Looked up from germline, CDR1 is SGHVS and CDR2 is FQNEAQ. The V end lost 7 bases, the J end lost 2 bases, and 12 bases lay between the germline ends. The CDR3 protein is CASKEGRTKNIQYF. The CDR3 nucleotides are TGTGCCAGCAAGGAAGGGAGGACCAAAAACATTCAGTACTTC.

V and J are TRBV6-5 and TRBJ2-7, with 11 bases matching TRBD1. The germline V gene encodes CDR1 MNHEY and CDR2 SVGAGI. The CDR3 contains 15 residues. V lost 2 bases and J lost 3; bases outside the gene matches: 3. The CDR3 region is CASSYEGTGGYEQYF. The CDR3 DNA follows: TGTGCCAGCAGTTACGAAGGGACAGGGGGCTACGAGCAGTACTTC.

This clonotype occurred many times. The chain couples TRBV28 to TRBJ2-7; D uncertain. CDR1 MDHEN and CDR2 SYDVKM come from the germline V gene. Trimming removed 1 base from V and 2 bases from J, with 9 bases in between. The CDR3 loop spans 14 amino acids. The CDR3 sequence: CASSLSGPTYEQYF. The CDR3 DNA reads as TGTGCCAGCAGTTTATCAGGTCCGACCTACGAGCAGTACTTC.

This clonotype was seen more than once but under ten times. J is TRBJ2-7 and V is TRBV5-1; D is perhaps TRBD1 (7 bases). The V gene's germline CDR1 is SGHRS and CDR2 YFSETQ. V was clipped by 0 bases and J by 4 bases, with 14 bases between them. The CDR3 extends over 15 amino acids. CDR3 bases: TGCGCCAGCAGCTTGGGGGGGGACAGTTTTTACGAGCAGTACTTC. This codes for CASSLGGDSFYEQYF.

This clonotype was counted many times. This sequence joins TRBV13 and TRBJ1-1; TRBD1 agrees at 7 bases. The CDR3 is made up of 11 amino acids. The J segment lost 11 bases and the V segment lost 5 bases, leaving 5 bases of the junction unmatched. Germline V lookup: CDR1 PRHDT, CDR2 FYEKMQ (reference sequence). CDR3 sequence (DNA): TGTGCCAGCAGCACCGGGACAGTCGCTTTCTTT. Its protein is CASSTGTVAFF.

Turning to this clonotype: It may be a read error: a sequence one base away is much more abundant. V usage is TRBV4-1 and J usage is TRBJ1-5; 8 bases match TRBD1. Germline loops: CDR1 MGHRA, CDR2 YSYEKL. The CDR3 loop spans 15 amino acids. For the CDR3, the DNA is TGTGCCAGCAGTTTAAGACAGGGGACTTATCAGCCCCAGCATTTT. It translates to CASSLRQGTYQPQHF.

This clonotype was counted at least ten times. The chain is built from TRBV28 and TRBJ2-7, with 9 positions matching TRBD1. Germline V gene data show CDR1 as MDHEN and CDR2 as SYDVKM. This CDR3 is 16 amino acids long. V lost 4 bases to trimming and J lost 6 bases; unmatched junction nucleotides: 13. The CDR3 here is CASSSPRGQGLGEQYF. The CDR3 nucleotides are TGTGCCAGCAGTTCACCCCGGGGACAGGGCCTTGGCGAGCAGTACTTC.

In this sample, this clonotype turned up many times. The J gene is TRBJ2-1, the V gene TRBV5-1; TRBD1 aligns across 10 bases. Germline CDR1 and CDR2: SGHRS and YFSETQ. This CDR3 is built from 16 residues. V was pared by 4 bases and J by 9 bases, with 13 bases of the junction left unmatched. The CDR3 reads CASSPPYGTGVSEQFF. In DNA, the CDR3 is TGCGCCAGCAGCCCCCCTTATGGGACAGGGGTTAGTGAGCAGTTCTTC.

This clonotype was seen many times. The chain uses TRBV7-2 and TRBJ2-7; 8 bases are shared with TRBD2. CDR1 is SGHTA, CDR2 FQGNSA, per germline. The CDR3 sequence is 15 residues long. J gave up 0 bases and V 6 bases, and 7 bases lay outside the gene matches. CDR3 loop: CASSSSGPGSYEQYF. CDR3 nucleotide sequence: TGTGCCAGCAGTTCTAGCGGGCCTGGCTCCTACGAGCAGTACTTC. Together with reference TRBV7-2 and TRBJ2-7, the CDR3 gives the full variable domain: GAGVSQSPSNKVTEKGKDVELRCDPISGHTALYWYRQSLGQGLEFLIYFQGNSAPDKSGLPSDRFSAERTGGSVSTLTIQRTQQEDSAVYLCASSSSGPGSYEQYFGPGTRLTVT.

This clonotype was counted a few times. The chain combines TRBV12-3 or TRBV12-4 with TRBJ2-2; D is uncertain. V lost 0 bases and J 0 bases, leaving 14 bases between the germline ends. The length of the CDR3 is 18 residues. CDR3 amino acids: CASSLAAPHYPNTGELFF. The CDR3 DNA is TGTGCCAGCAGTTTAGCGGCGCCCCATTACCCGAACACCGGGGAGCTGTTTTTT.

This chain connects TRBV6-5 to TRBJ1-4; D possibly corresponds to TRBD1 (5 bases). CDR3 size: 23 residues. Trimming cost V 1 base and J 0 bases, with 30 bases left between them. The germline gives CDR1 MNHEY, CDR2 SVGAGI. DNA of the CDR3: TGTGCCAGCAGTTACTTCCCCCCGCGGGGCAGGGAAAGGCCGGGAGCAACTAATGAAAAACTGTTTTTT. It is translated as CASSYFPPRGRERPGATNEKLFF.

This clonotype was picked up many times. The rearrangement joins TRBV28 to TRBJ2-7; 11 bases are a match to TRBD2. The ends lost 4 bases at V and 4 bases at J; junction bases unmatched: 6. CDR3 length equals 15 residues. Germline loops: CDR1 MDHEN, CDR2 SYDVKM. DNA of the CDR3: TGTGCCAGCAGTTCTCAGACTAGCGGGGTTTACGAGCAGTACTTC. Its translation is CASSSQTSGVYEQYF.